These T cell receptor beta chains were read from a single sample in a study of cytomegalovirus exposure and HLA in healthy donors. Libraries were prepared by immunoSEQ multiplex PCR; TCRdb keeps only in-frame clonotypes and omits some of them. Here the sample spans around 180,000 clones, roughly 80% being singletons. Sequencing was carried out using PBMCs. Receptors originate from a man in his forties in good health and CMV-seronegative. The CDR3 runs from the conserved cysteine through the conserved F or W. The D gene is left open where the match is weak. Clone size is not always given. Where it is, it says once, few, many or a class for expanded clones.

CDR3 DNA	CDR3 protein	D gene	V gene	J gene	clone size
TGTGCCAGCTCACCAACTGGCAGGATCACTGAAGCTTTCTTT	CASSPTGRITEAFF	NA	TRBV18	TRBJ1-1	NA
TGTGCCAGCAGTTACGAAAACAGGGGCACTGAAGCTTTCTTT	CASSYENRGTEAFF	TRBD1	TRBV6-5	TRBJ1-1	NA
TGTGCCAGCAGCGGGGGGACTAGCGGGAGTGGGGAGACCCAGTACTTC	CASSGGTSGSGETQYF	TRBD2	TRBV5-4	TRBJ2-5	NA
TGTGCCACCAGCAGACGGTCGAGGCTTTGGGGCGCAGATACGCAGTATTTT	CATSRRSRLWGADTQYF	NA	TRBV15	TRBJ2-3	NA
TGTGCCACTGTGACAGGGGAGGTCTACGAGCAGTACTTC	CATVTGEVYEQYF	TRBD1	TRBV7-9	TRBJ2-7	NA
TGCGCCAGCAGCCAAGATCGCGGGCTAGCGCAAGAGACCCAGTACTTC	CASSQDRGLAQETQYF	NA	TRBV4-3	TRBJ2-5	NA
TGTGCCAGCAGGGACAGGGGGCTGTCCTACGAGCAGTACTTC	CASRDRGLSYEQYF	TRBD1	TRBV7-8	TRBJ2-7	NA
TGCGCCAGCAGCTTGACCGGTCCCACAGATACGCAGTATTTT	CASSLTGPTDTQYF	NA	TRBV5-1	TRBJ2-3	NA
TGTGCCTGGAGTGGACAGGGAACCGGGGAGCTGTTTTTT	CAWSGQGTGELFF	TRBD1	TRBV30	TRBJ2-2	NA
TGTGCCAGTAGTTTTTCTAGCGGGAGCTATGGTGAGCAGTTCTTC	CASSFSSGSYGEQFF	TRBD2	TRBV19	TRBJ2-1	NA
TGTGCCAGCAGCTCCGGGACTCCAGATACGCAGTATTTT	CASSSGTPDTQYF	NA	TRBV7-9	TRBJ2-3	few
TGTGCCAGCAGTTTACGACAGGGTCCTTATGAAAAACTGTTTTTT	CASSLRQGPYEKLFF	TRBD1	TRBV2	TRBJ1-4	few
TGTGCCAGCAGCTCGGTATCTAGCGGGAGGGTTTATGAGCAGTTCTTC	CASSSVSSGRVYEQFF	TRBD2	TRBV7-2	TRBJ2-1	NA
TGTGCCAGCAGCTTAGCATCAGGGGGCAAGGGGGAGACCCAGTACTTC	CASSLASGGKGETQYF	TRBD1	TRBV7-2	TRBJ2-5	NA
TGTGCCAGCAGCCTTGGACAGGGAAGTCGGCCCCAGCATTTT	CASSLGQGSRPQHF	TRBD1	TRBV7-2	TRBJ1-5	NA
TGTGCCAGCAGTGAATCCCTCACAGGGGGCTTTAATGGCTACACCTTC	CASSESLTGGFNGYTF	TRBD1	TRBV25-1	TRBJ1-2	few
TGTGCCAGTAGTCCTTGGGACAGGGGGAGCACAGATACGCAGTATTTT	CASSPWDRGSTDTQYF	TRBD1	TRBV19	TRBJ2-3	NA
TGTGCCAGCAGTTTAGAATTTGGGGGGTCGAGCAATCAGCCCCAGCATTTT	CASSLEFGGSSNQPQHF	NA	TRBV27	TRBJ1-5	NA
TGTGCCAGCAGCCCTCGGACAGTAGGAAACACCATATATTTT	CASSPRTVGNTIYF	NA	TRBV7-2	TRBJ1-3	NA
TGTGCCAGCAGTCCGACAGGGAAGGCGCCTGAAGCTTTCTTT	CASSPTGKAPEAFF	TRBD1	TRBV6-5	TRBJ1-1	once
TGTGCTAGTGGTTTGGGATCCAGCGGGATTGGGCCGTTCTTC	CASGLGSSGIGPFF	TRBD2	TRBV12-5	TRBJ2-1	NA
TGTGCCAGCAGCTCCTCGGACAGGGAAGGATCCTACGAGCAGTACTTC	CASSSSDREGSYEQYF	TRBD1	TRBV5-6	TRBJ2-7	once
TGTGCCAGCAGCCAGGGGACCTATAATTCACCCCTCCACTTT	CASSQGTYNSPLHF	NA	TRBV7-2	TRBJ1-6	NA
TGCAGCGTTGCGGCACAGGGCCAAAACATTCAGTACTTC	CSVAAQGQNIQYF	NA	TRBV29-1	TRBJ2-4	NA
TGCGCCAGCAGCTTGGCCGCAGCGGGCCCGTCCTACGAGCAGTACTTC	CASSLAAAGPSYEQYF	NA	TRBV5-1	TRBJ2-7	NA
TGCGCCAGCAGCTTTGGTGGCGAGCAGTTCTTC	CASSFGGEQFF	NA	TRBV5-1	TRBJ2-1	NA
TGTGCCAGCAGTGAATGGGCCCCTTCTAGCACAGATACGCAGTATTTT	CASSEWAPSSTDTQYF	NA	TRBV6-1	TRBJ2-3	NA
TGTGCCACCAGCAGGCCGACAGAGCTCTACAATGAGCAGTTCTTC	CATSRPTELYNEQFF	NA	TRBV15	TRBJ2-1	few
TGTGCCAGCATAAGGTTGCAGGGCTATGGCTACACCTTC	CASIRLQGYGYTF	NA	TRBV2	TRBJ1-2	once
TGTGCCAGCAGCTTGGGACAGGGGGGAAACACCATATATTTT	CASSLGQGGNTIYF	TRBD1	TRBV5-4	TRBJ1-3	NA
TGTGCCAGCAGGATGCGGCAGATCGATTCCTACGAGCAGTACTTC	CASRMRQIDSYEQYF	NA	TRBV27	TRBJ2-7	NA
TGTGCCAGCAGCTCTGCGTCGGGTCATCCCTACGAGCAGTACTTC	CASSSASGHPYEQYF	NA	TRBV7-9	TRBJ2-7	NA
TGTGCCAGCAGCTCGGGGTTTGGTGAGCAGTTCTTC	CASSSGFGEQFF	NA	TRBV5-8	TRBJ2-1	NA